Listed below are T cell receptor beta chains from one sample, sequenced in a study of blood T cell repertoires in COVID-19. TCRdb keeps only in-frame clones here, not all; method: immunoSEQ multiplex PCR. The table has roughly 300,000 clones, approximately 90% seen once; the top ten hold 2.3%. What was sequenced was PBMCs or T cells enriched from blood (not recorded which). The origin of the receptors is a woman between 40 and 55 years old with acute COVID-19. CDR3s include the opening cysteine and the closing phenylalanine or tryptophan.

TRBV11-3,13,CASSLNDRAEQYF
TRBV4-1,15,CASSQLLTVNTEAFF
TRBV24-1,17,CATSDRRGRGPDTEAFF
TRBV11-3,17,CASSPKTGADFNYGYTF
TRBV11-2,11,CASSDIYEQYF
TRBV7-9,17,CASNGPEGAQDYNEQFF
TRBV19,15,CASSHRDRGIQPQHF
TRBV24-1,15,CATSKPGQFQETQYF
TRBV4-1,14,CASSQVGRGEKLFF
TRBV6-5,12,CASSLGRTEAFF
TRBV5-8,16,CASSLARGGSGNTIYF
TRBV7-2,13,CASSLGGLETQYF
TRBV5-1,18,CASSWRQGVTSGANVLTF
TRBV28,16,CASSPFGTAQRNTIYF